Listed here are 11 T cell receptor beta chains from one sample, sequenced in a study of identical twins. TCRdb analysed the 5' RACE reads with MiXCR anew, one entry per CDR3 protein. The sample yields a few hundred thousand distinct CDR3 sequences, just under 10% seen once. These same data were also listed under a study on yellow fever vaccine responses in identical twins.

The source material was PBMCs. The receptors here all came from a woman aged 18-29 years in good health.

This clonotype was picked up a small number of times. This sequence joins TRBV5-1 and TRBJ2-7; D gene ambiguous. This CDR3 spans 14 amino acids. CDR1 and CDR2 (germline): SGHRS, YFSETQ. Trimming removed 4 bases from V and 3 bases from J, with 14 bases in between. CDR3 residues: CASSPGRLLYEQYF. The CDR3 DNA sequence: TGCGCCAGCAGCCCGGGCCGGCTTCTCTACGAGCAGTACTTC. The whole variable domain, filled in from reference TRBV5-1 and TRBJ2-7, reads KAGVTQTPRYLIKTRGQQVTLSCSPISGHRSVSWYQQTPGQGLQFLFEYFSETQRNKGNFPGRFSGRQFSNSRSEMNVSTLELGDSALYLCASSPGRLLYEQYFGPGTRLTVT.

This clonotype occurred a few times. The J gene is TRBJ2-3, the V gene TRBV7-2; 7 bases agree with TRBD2. The germline CDR1 and CDR2 sequences are SGHTA and FQGNSA. This CDR3 is 14 amino acids long. Germline trimming cut 3 bases from V and 9 bases from J; bases unmatched to any gene: 9. CDR3 sequence reads: CASSFRLANRTQYF. The CDR3 DNA reads as TGTGCCAGCAGCTTCAGACTAGCAAATCGAACGCAGTATTTT. Variable domain in full (rest from reference TRBV7-2 and TRBJ2-3): GAGVSQSPSNKVTEKGKDVELRCDPISGHTALYWYRQSLGQGLEFLIYFQGNSAPDKSGLPSDRFSAERTGGSVSTLTIQRTQQEDSAVYLCASSFRLANRTQYFGPGTRLTVL.

This clonotype has at least ten counts. The rearrangement links TRBV4-1 to TRBJ2-1, with a weak D call TRBD2 (6 bases). CDR1 MGHRA and CDR2 YSYEKL come from the germline V gene. The CDR3 consists of 17 residues. V shed 1 base and J shed 2 bases, with 15 bases lying between them. CDR3 sequence: CASSQGQGLTTYNEQFF. CDR3 sequence (DNA): TGCGCCAGCAGCCAAGGTCAAGGACTAACAACCTACAATGAGCAGTTCTTC.

This clonotype was observed many times. V usage is TRBV7-6 and J usage is TRBJ2-1, with D maybe TRBD1 (7 bases). Trimming pared 3 bases from V and 0 bases from J, leaving 15 bases between. The V gene's germline CDR1 is SGHVS and CDR2 FNYEAQ. The CDR3 spans 17 residues. CDR3 coding DNA: TGTGCCAGCAGCTTGATGGGGGGACAGTTCTCCTACAATGAGCAGTTCTTC. Protein sequence: CASSLMGGQFSYNEQFF.

This clonotype was seen many times. The chain employs TRBV12-3 or TRBV12-4 and TRBJ2-1, with D unresolved. The ends were cut back, 6 bases at V and 1 base at J, with 7 bases in the middle. There are 13 residues in the CDR3. CDR3 sequence (DNA): TGTGCCAGCAGCCCTATGTCCTACAATGAGCAGTTCTTC. Protein product: CASSPMSYNEQFF.

The sample holds a few counts of this clonotype. The chain couples TRBV28 to TRBJ2-3; TRBD2 matches at 8 bases. In germline, CDR1 is MDHEN, CDR2 SYDVKM. This CDR3 spans 20 amino acids. J lost 0 bases, V lost 3 bases, and 17 bases had no gene match. CDR3 bases: TGTGCCAGCAGTTTGAGGCCCCCCGGGGGGGGCCCCACTAGCACAGATACGCAGTATTTT. This translates into CASSLRPPGGGPTSTDTQYF.

J is TRBJ2-1 and V is TRBV20-1, with 10 bases fitting TRBD2. Germline CDR1 is DFQATT and CDR2 is SNEGSKA (reference sequence). Trimming at V came to 0 bases and at J to 2 bases, leaving 1 base not matched to a gene. The CDR3 totals 15 residues. CDR3 DNA sequence: TGCAGTGCTAGAGATCTAGCGGGAGCCTACAATGAGCAGTTCTTC. Encoded protein: CSARDLAGAYNEQFF.

This clonotype was picked up many times. The chain recombines TRBV3-1 with TRBJ1-5; D call uncertain. Germline CDR1 and CDR2: LGHDT and YNNKEL (reference sequence). CDR3 size: 13 residues. V was shortened by 3 bases and J by 1 base, with 4 bases between the two germline ends. DNA of the CDR3: TGTGCCAGCAGCCAGGGGAGCAATCAGCCCCAGCATTTT. It is translated as CASSQGSNQPQHF.

This clonotype was observed at least ten times. The chain links TRBV7-6 to TRBJ2-7, with D tentatively TRBD2 (7 bases). V dropped 1 base and J dropped 6 bases, with 13 bases sitting between them. This CDR3 is 14 amino acids long. Looked up from germline, CDR1 is SGHVS and CDR2 is FNYEAQ. The CDR3 region is CASSLELGGGEQYF. In nucleotides, the CDR3 is TGTGCCAGCAGCTTAGAATTGGGAGGGGGCGAGCAGTACTTC.

This clonotype has a handful of counts. The chain recombines TRBV20-1 with TRBJ2-1, with TRBD2 identical over 8 bases. CDR3 length equals 14 residues. The germline V gene has CDR1 DFQATT and CDR2 SNEGSKA (reference sequence). Germline trimming cut 1 base from V and 6 bases from J; bases unmatched to any gene: 5. Here the CDR3 DNA reads TGCAGTGCTAGAGGTAGCGGGGAAATCAATGAGCAGTTCTTC. This translates into CSARGSGEINEQFF.

This clonotype was seen many times. V is TRBV6-2 or TRBV6-3 and J is TRBJ1-1; no clear D. This CDR3 spans 14 amino acids. V was shortened by 0 bases and J by 1 base, with 6 bases between the two germline ends. Germline CDR1 and CDR2: MNHEY and SVGEGT. The CDR3 reads CASSYSTGNTEAFF. As DNA, the CDR3 is TGTGCCAGCAGTTACTCGACGGGGAACACTGAAGCTTTCTTT.